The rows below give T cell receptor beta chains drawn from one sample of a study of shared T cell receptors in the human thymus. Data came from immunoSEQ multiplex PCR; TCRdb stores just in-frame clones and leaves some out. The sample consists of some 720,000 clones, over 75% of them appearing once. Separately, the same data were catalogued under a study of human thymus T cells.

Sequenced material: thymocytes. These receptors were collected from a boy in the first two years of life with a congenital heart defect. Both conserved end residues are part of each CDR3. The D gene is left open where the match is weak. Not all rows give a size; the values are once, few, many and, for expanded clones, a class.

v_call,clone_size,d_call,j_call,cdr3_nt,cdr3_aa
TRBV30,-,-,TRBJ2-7,TGTGCCTGGAGTCACGAGGGGGGGCACGACGAGCAGTACTTC,CAWSHEGGHDEQYF
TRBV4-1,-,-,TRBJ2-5,TGCGCCAGCAGTCCTAAGCGGAACGGGGATCAAGAGACCCAGTACTTC,CASSPKRNGDQETQYF
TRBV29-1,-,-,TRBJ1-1,TGCAGCGTTGAAGACAACGGCTTGGAGGCTTTCTTT,CSVEDNGLEAFF
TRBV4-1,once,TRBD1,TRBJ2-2,TGCGCCAGCAGCCAAGGAAGCAGGGGGCCTTGGGACACCGGGGAGCTGTTTTTT,CASSQGSRGPWDTGELFF
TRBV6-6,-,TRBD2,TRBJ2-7,TGTGCCAGCAGTTATAACGGGACTAGCGCTTACGAGCAGTACTTC,CASSYNGTSAYEQYF
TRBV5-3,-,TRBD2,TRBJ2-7,TGTGCCAGAAGCTTGACTAGCGGGAGTGCCGAGCAGTACTTC,CARSLTSGSAEQYF
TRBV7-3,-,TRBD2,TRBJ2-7,TGTGCCAGCAGCCATCGGGGACTAGCGGGAGACGAGCAGTACTTC,CASSHRGLAGDEQYF
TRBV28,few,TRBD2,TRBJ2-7,TGTGCCAGCAGTTTAGGGATTCGACTAGCGGGAGGGTCTGCCCTGTACGAGCAGTACTTC,CASSLGIRLAGGSALYEQYF
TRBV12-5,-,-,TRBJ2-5,TGTGCTAGTGGTTCGGCGGGACAGCAAGAGACCCAGTACTTC,CASGSAGQQETQYF
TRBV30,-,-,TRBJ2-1,TGTGCCTGGAGTCCACCCACGGACAATGAGCAGTTCTTC,CAWSPPTDNEQFF
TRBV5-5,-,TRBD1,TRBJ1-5,TGTGCCAGCAGCCTGGGACAGGCCGCCCCCTTCTATGTGAGCAATCAGCCCCAGCATTTT,CASSLGQAAPFYVSNQPQHF
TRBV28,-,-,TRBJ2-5,TGTGCCAGCAGCCTAAGAGAGACCCAGTACTTC,CASSLRETQYF
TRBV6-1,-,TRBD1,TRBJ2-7,TGTGCCAGCAGTGAAGGGTTCAACGAGGGACAGGCGGGCCGCGAGCAGTACTTC,CASSEGFNEGQAGREQYF
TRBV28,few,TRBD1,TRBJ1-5,TGTGCCAGCAGTCCCCCTCTCAGGGGGCGACTTAATAGCAATCAGCCCCAGCATTTT,CASSPPLRGRLNSNQPQHF
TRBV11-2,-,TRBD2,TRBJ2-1,TGTGCCAGCAGCTTAGGTCTAGCGGAAAACAATGAGCAGTTCTTC,CASSLGLAENNEQFF
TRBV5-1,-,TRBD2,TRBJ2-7,TGCGCCAGCAGCCCCTTAGCGGGACCACGCGAGCAGTACTTC,CASSPLAGPREQYF
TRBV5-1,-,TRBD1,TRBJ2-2,TGCGCCAGCAGCCCGACAGGGGGCACCGGGGAGCTGTTTTTT,CASSPTGGTGELFF
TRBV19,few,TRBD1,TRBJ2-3,TGTGCCAGTAGTAATGGGGACAGGGGGAGTGGTACGCAGTATTTT,CASSNGDRGSGTQYF
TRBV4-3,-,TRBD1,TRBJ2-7,TGCGCCAGCAGCCAAGATGACAGGGTCCTTCCGCTCGAGCAGTACTTC,CASSQDDRVLPLEQYF
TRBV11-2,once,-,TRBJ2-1,TGTGCCAGCAGCTTACCCGCCGGGACCAGGGGTTACAATGAGCAGTTCTTC,CASSLPAGTRGYNEQFF
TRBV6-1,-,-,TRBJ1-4,TGTGCCAGCGGAATGGGAGGAGAGGAAAAACTGTTTTTT,CASGMGGEEKLFF
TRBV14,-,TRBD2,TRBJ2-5,TGTGCCAGCAGCCAACGACTAGCGGGAGGGCAAGAGACCCAGTACTTC,CASSQRLAGGQETQYF
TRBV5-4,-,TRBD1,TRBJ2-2,TGTGCCAGCCGCCGGACAGGGAACACCGGGGAGCTGTTTTTT,CASRRTGNTGELFF
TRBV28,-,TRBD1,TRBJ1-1,TGTGCCAGCATCTCCAAGGGGACAGGGGGAACTGAAGCTTTCTTT,CASISKGTGGTEAFF
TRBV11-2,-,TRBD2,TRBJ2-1,TGTGCCAGCAGTTTTAGCGGGAGGGGTAATGAGCAGTTCTTC,CASSFSGRGNEQFF
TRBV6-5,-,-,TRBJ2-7,TGTGCCAGCAGACCTGCCGGGACCTACGAGCAGTACTTC,CASRPAGTYEQYF
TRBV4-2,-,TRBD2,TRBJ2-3,TGTGCCAGCAGCCGAGCTTGGGGACTAGCGGGAGAAGGTACGCAGTATTTT,CASSRAWGLAGEGTQYF
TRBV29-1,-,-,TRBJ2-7,TGCAGCGTTGATACGGGGAATTTGGGCTCCTACGAGCAGTACTTC,CSVDTGNLGSYEQYF
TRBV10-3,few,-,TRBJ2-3,TGTGCCATCAGTGAGAGGGGGAGCGGTAGCACAGATACGCAGTATTTT,CAISERGSGSTDTQYF
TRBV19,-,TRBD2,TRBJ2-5,TGTGCCAGTAGTTTCTACCACGAGAGAGCGGGAGTAGAGACCCAGTACTTC,CASSFYHERAGVETQYF
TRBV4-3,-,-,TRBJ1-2,TGCGCCAGCAGCCAAGTGGGGAGGGGAGGCTACACCTTC,CASSQVGRGGYTF
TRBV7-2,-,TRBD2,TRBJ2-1,TGTGCCAGCAGCTTACTAGCGGTGATCGGAAATGAGCAGTTCTTC,CASSLLAVIGNEQFF
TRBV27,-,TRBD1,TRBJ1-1,TGTGCCAGCAGCCGAGCCAGGGGGCAGCGTAGCACTGAAGCTTTCTTT,CASSRARGQRSTEAFF
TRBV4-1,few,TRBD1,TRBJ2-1,TGCGCCAGCAGCCAAGAGGGTGCAGGGGGTGGCCAGTTCTTC,CASSQEGAGGGQFF
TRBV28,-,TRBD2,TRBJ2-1,TGTGCCAGCAGTTTCATGGGCGGGGGGGTCTACAATGAGCAGTTCTTC,CASSFMGGGVYNEQFF
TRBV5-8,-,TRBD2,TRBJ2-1,TGTGCCAGCAGCACTCTAGCGGGAGTGTTCTACAATGAGCAGTTCTTC,CASSTLAGVFYNEQFF
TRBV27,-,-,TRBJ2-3,TGTGCCAGCAGTTTATTGCGGGGGCTAGCGGATACGCAGTATTTT,CASSLLRGLADTQYF
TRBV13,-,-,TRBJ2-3,TGTGCCAGCAGCCCGCCCCACACCTCTAGCACAGATACGCAGTATTTT,CASSPPHTSSTDTQYF
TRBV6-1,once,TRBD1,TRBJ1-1,TGTGCCAGCAGTGAACCTCTGCCCAGGGGGTACACTGAAGCTTTCTTT,CASSEPLPRGYTEAFF
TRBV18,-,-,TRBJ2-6,TGTGCCAGCTCACCCACGGGCGGTAGCGCGAATCCCTCCTCTGGGGCCAACGTCCTGACTTTC,CASSPTGGSANPSSGANVLTF
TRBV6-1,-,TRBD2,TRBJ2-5,TGTGCCAGCAGCCGCGGGGGCCAAGAGACCCAGTACTTC,CASSRGGQETQYF
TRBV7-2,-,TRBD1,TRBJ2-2,TGTGCCAGCAGCTCTCGACAGGGGCCCACCGGGGAGCTGTTTTTT,CASSSRQGPTGELFF
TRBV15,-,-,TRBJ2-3,TGTGCCACCAGCAGGTTGGTGGAAGCGAGAGTTTTGGATACGCAGTATTTT,CATSRLVEARVLDTQYF
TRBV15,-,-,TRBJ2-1,TGTGCCACCAGCAGACTAAACTACGTAGGTAGCGTCGACAATGAGCAGTTCTTC,CATSRLNYVGSVDNEQFF
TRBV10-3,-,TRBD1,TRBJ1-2,TGTGCCATCAGCCCTAAGGGGGCAAACTATGGCTACACCTTC,CAISPKGANYGYTF
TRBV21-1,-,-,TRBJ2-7,TGTGCCAGCAGCCCCTGGGGGCCTTACGAGCAGTACTTC,CASSPWGPYEQYF
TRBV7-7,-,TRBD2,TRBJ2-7,TGTGCTAGCAGTCTAGCGGGGGGGCCGTTAGGTTCGACTTCCTACGAGCAGTACTTC,CASSLAGGPLGSTSYEQYF
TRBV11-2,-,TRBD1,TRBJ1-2,TGTGCCAGCAGCCCATCAGGGGGTTCTGGCTACACCTTC,CASSPSGGSGYTF
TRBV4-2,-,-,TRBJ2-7,TGTGCCAGCAGCGAAATGCACACCGGAGTCCACGAGCAGTACTTC,CASSEMHTGVHEQYF
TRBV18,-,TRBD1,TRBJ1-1,TGTGCCAGCTCACCACTGGGACAGGGGACTGAAGCTTTCTTT,CASSPLGQGTEAFF